These 8 T cell receptor beta chains originate from one sample sequenced in a study of spatial heterogeneity in lung cancer. Study-level findings and limits: Tumoral mutation counts were tracked by counts of expanded intratumoral alpha and beta TCRs.

The time point here: sample taken at primary tumor resection. Via MiXCR, TCRdb re-called the 5' RACE reads, giving one row per CDR3 protein. The profile covers about 8,100 distinct CDR3 sequences, with approximately 12% appearing a single time and approximately 9.9% taken by the ten largest. These receptors are not linked to any known antigen. The material was lung tumor tissue, obtained at surgery. The receptors originated from a male donor with early-stage non-small cell lung cancer.

This clonotype has at least ten counts. The V call is TRBV12-3 or TRBV12-4, the J call TRBJ2-1; D is uncertain. This CDR3 region has 12 residues. V lost 8 bases, J lost 4 bases, and 9 bases lay in between. In nucleotides, the CDR3 is TGTGCCAGCGCAAACGGATACAATGAGCAGTTCTTC. This codes for CASANGYNEQFF.

This clonotype came up a few times. The V and J genes are TRBV24-1 and TRBJ2-5; maybe TRBD1 (6 bases). The CDR3 sequence is 13 residues long. Per the germline V gene, CDR1 is KGHDR and CDR2 is SFDVKD. Trimming pared 8 bases from V and 1 base from J, leaving 10 bases between. CDR3 protein: CATKDSFQETQYF. The CDR3 nucleotides read TGTGCCACCAAGGACAGTTTCCAAGAGACCCAGTACTTC.

This clonotype was counted many times. The chain combines TRBV27 with TRBJ2-1; D might be TRBD1 or TRBD2, each matching 5 bases. This CDR3 comprises 12 residues. In germline, CDR1 is MNHEY, CDR2 SMNVEV (reference sequence). Trimming shortened V by 6 bases and J by 8 bases, and 11 bases separated the two germline ends. CDR3 residues: CASSLLGDEQFF. The CDR3 nucleotides are TGTGCCAGCAGCCTTCTGGGGGATGAGCAGTTCTTC.

This clonotype was picked up many times. The chain joins TRBV30 to TRBJ2-2, with 9 bases lining up with TRBD1. Germline-derived CDR1 and CDR2 are GTSNPN and SVGIG (reference sequence). This CDR3 is built from 17 residues. V trimming: 0 bases; J trimming: 1 base; junction bases outside the gene matches: 6. CDR3 in amino acids: CAWSVLGGQGNTGELFF. CDR3 in DNA: TGTGCCTGGAGTGTACTAGGGGGACAGGGGAACACCGGGGAGCTGTTTTTT.

V gene TRBV4-2 combines with J gene TRBJ2-3, with D maybe TRBD2 (5 bases). Germline V gene sequence: CDR1 LGHNA, CDR2 YNFKEQ. Deletions cut 0 bases from V and 5 bases from J, with 6 bases between. CDR3 length: 13 residues. The CDR3 DNA reads as TGTGCCAGCAGCCAAGAAGAGGGAGATACGCAGTATTTT. It is translated as CASSQEEGDTQYF.

This clonotype appeared many times. V is TRBV18 and J is TRBJ2-5; D is perhaps TRBD1 (6 bases). This CDR3 contains 14 residues. In germline, CDR1 is KGHSH, CDR2 LQKENI. Trimming took off 2 bases at V and 4 bases at J, with 11 bases between the two ends. Here the CDR3 reads CASSPTGKGETQYF. DNA for the CDR3: TGTGCCAGCTCACCAACAGGGAAGGGAGAGACCCAGTACTTC.

At least ten counts were recorded for this clonotype. The chain couples TRBV29-1 to TRBJ2-7, with D hard to call. This CDR3 region has 15 residues. Trimming shortened V by 3 bases and J by 0 bases, and 15 bases separated the two germline ends. Germline V gene sequence: CDR1 SQVTM, CDR2 ANQGSEA. CDR3 loop: CSVEELMGRSYEQYF. As DNA, the CDR3 is TGCAGCGTTGAGGAACTAATGGGCCGCTCCTACGAGCAGTACTTC.

At least ten counts were recorded for this clonotype. The V and J genes are TRBV5-4 and TRBJ2-5; 9 nucleotides match TRBD1. CDR3 length equals 13 residues. In germline, CDR1 is SGHNT, CDR2 YYREEE (reference sequence). With 5 bases clipped from V and 5 bases from J, the junction kept 4 bases outside the gene matches. The DNA for the CDR3 is TGTGCCAGCAGTTTGACAGGGGGGGAGACCCAGTACTTC. This gives the protein CASSLTGGETQYF. Supplemented by reference TRBV5-4 and TRBJ2-5, the full variable domain reads ETGVTQSPTHLIKTRGQQVTLRCSSQSGHNTVSWYQQALGQGPQFIFQYYREEENGRGNFPPRFSGLQFPNYSSELNVNALELDDSALYLCASSLTGGETQYFGPGTRLLVL.